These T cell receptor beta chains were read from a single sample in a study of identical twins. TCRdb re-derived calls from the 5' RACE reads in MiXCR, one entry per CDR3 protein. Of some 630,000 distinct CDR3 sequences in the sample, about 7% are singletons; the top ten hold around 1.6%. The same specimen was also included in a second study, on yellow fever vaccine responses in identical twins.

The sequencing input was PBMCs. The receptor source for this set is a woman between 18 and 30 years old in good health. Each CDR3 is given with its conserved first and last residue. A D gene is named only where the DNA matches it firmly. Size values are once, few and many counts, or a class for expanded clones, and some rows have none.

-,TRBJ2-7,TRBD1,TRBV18,TGTGCCAGCTCATCGGACAGGCTCTACGAGCAGTACTTC,CASSSDRLYEQYF
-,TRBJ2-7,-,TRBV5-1,TGCGCCAGCAGCTTGTCTCCTACAACTTACGAGCAGTACTTC,CASSLSPTTYEQYF
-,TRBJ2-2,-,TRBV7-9,TGTGCCAGCAGCCCGAGGGGTATCGACACCGGGGAGCTGTTTTTT,CASSPRGIDTGELFF
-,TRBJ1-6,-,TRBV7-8,TGTGCCAGCAGCTTATCAGGGGTCAATTCACCCCTCCACTTT,CASSLSGVNSPLHF
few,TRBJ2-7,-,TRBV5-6,TGTGCCAGCAGCTTGACCCCAAGGGGTACCTACGAGCAGTACTTC,CASSLTPRGTYEQYF
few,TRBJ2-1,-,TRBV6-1,TGTGCCAGCAGTGAAACCTGGAGCTCCTACAATGAGCAGTTCTTC,CASSETWSSYNEQFF
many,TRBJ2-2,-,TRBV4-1,TGCGCCAGCAGCCAAGATGAGCAGATCACCGGGGAGCTGTTTTTT,CASSQDEQITGELFF
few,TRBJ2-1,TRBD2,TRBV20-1,TGCAGTGCTCATAACGGGGCTGGGGGGGATGAGCAGTTCTTC,CSAHNGAGGDEQFF
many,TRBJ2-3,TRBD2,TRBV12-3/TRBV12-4,TGTGCCAGCAGAAAGGGATTCAGCCGGGAGGGGGTAGATACGCAGTATTTT,CASRKGFSREGVDTQYF
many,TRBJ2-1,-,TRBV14,TGTGCCAGCAGCCAGGACAGCTACAATGAGCAGTTCTTC,CASSQDSYNEQFF
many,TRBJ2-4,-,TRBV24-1,TGTGCCACCAGTGATGGTCCGACGGAGAAAAACATTCAGTACTTC,CATSDGPTEKNIQYF
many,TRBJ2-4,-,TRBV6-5,TGTGCCAGCAGTTACTCGTATGCACCGGCGGGCCCCCGAAACATTCAGTACTTC,CASSYSYAPAGPRNIQYF
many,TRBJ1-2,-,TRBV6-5,TGTGCCAGCAGTTACTGGGCAGACTATGGCTACACCTTC,CASSYWADYGYTF
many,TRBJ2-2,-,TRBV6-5,TGTGCCAGCAGTTACGGTGGCCGGGCCGGGGAGCTGTTTTTT,CASSYGGRAGELFF
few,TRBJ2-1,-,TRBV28,TGTGCCAGCAGTTTTAGAGTTTCGGGGTCGGGAGATGAGCAGTTCTTC,CASSFRVSGSGDEQFF
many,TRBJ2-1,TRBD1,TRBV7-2,TGTGCCAGCAGCTTAGGGACGGGACAGGGGAGGAATGAGCAGTTCTTC,CASSLGTGQGRNEQFF
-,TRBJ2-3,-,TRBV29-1,TGCAGCGCCGGGGAGTGGGATACGCAGTATTTT,CSAGEWDTQYF
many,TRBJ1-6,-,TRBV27,TGTGCCAGCAGTTTATTTGGCCAGAGCCATAATTCACCCCTCCACTTT,CASSLFGQSHNSPLHF
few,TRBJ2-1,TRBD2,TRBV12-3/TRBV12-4,TGTGCCAGCAGTACGAGAGTACGACTAGCTGTGAATGAGCAGTTCTTC,CASSTRVRLAVNEQFF
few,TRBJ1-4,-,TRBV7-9,TGTGCCAGCAGCCCTTTAGACGTAAAACTGTTTTTT,CASSPLDVKLFF
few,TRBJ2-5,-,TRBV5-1,TGCGCCAGCAGCTCGGAACCACTAGGGGCGGTCCAAGAGACCCAGTACTTC,CASSSEPLGAVQETQYF
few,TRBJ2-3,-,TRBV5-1,TGCGCCAGCAGCTTGGAACCACAGGGAGCAGATACGCAGTATTTT,CASSLEPQGADTQYF
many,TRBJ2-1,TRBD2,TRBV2,TGTGCCAGCAGTATCTACTCCGGGGGGGCCGGTTACAATGAGCAGTTCTTC,CASSIYSGGAGYNEQFF
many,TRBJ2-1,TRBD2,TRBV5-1,TGCGCCAGCAGCTCCACATTAGCGGGAGGAACCTACAATGAGCAGTTCTTC,CASSSTLAGGTYNEQFF
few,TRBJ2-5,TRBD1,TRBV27,TGTGCCAGCAGTTTATGGGGGACAGCCCAAGAGACCCAGTACTTC,CASSLWGTAQETQYF
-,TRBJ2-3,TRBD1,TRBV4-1,TGCGCCAGCAGTAGACAGGGGATGAGCACAGATACGCAGTATTTT,CASSRQGMSTDTQYF
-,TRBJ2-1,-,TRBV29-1,TGCAGCGCAGGACAGAATTACATTGAGCAGTTCTTC,CSAGQNYIEQFF
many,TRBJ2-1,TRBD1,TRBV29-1,TGCAGCGTTGAAGAAACCTTGACAGGGGCGGGTTACAATGAGCAGTTCTTC,CSVEETLTGAGYNEQFF
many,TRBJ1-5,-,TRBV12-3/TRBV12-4,TGTGCCAGCAGTTTGGGCCTAAATCAGCCCCAGCATTTT,CASSLGLNQPQHF
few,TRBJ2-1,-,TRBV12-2,TGTGCAAGTCGCTTAGTGCGGACTAGCGGGGTGGCCTACAATGAGCAGTTCTTC,CASRLVRTSGVAYNEQFF
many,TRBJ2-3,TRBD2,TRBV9,TGTGCCAGCAGCCCCCGAAGTGGGGGGGTGAGAGATACGCAGTATTTT,CASSPRSGGVRDTQYF
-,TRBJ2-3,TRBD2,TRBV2,TGTGCCCGCAGGTCCTCCGGGACTAGCGGGGTCAGCACAGATACGCAGTATTTT,CARRSSGTSGVSTDTQYF
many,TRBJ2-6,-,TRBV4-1,TGCGCCAGCAGCCGTCTCGTCTCTGGGGCCAACGTCCTGACTTTC,CASSRLVSGANVLTF
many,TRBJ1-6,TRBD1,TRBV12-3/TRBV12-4,TGTGCCAGCAGCCCTGGGGACAGGGGAAATTCACCCCTCCACTTT,CASSPGDRGNSPLHF
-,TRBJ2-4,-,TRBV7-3,TGTGCCAGCAGCTTAAGTCCCTCCAAAAACATTCAGTACTTC,CASSLSPSKNIQYF
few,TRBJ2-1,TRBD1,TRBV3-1,TGTGCCAGCAGCCCCCAGGGGGCCGGGGCCTACAATGAGCAGTTCTTC,CASSPQGAGAYNEQFF
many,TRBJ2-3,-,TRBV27,TGTGCCAGCAGAGGGGGGGGGGCCAACACAGATACGCAGTATTTT,CASRGGGANTDTQYF
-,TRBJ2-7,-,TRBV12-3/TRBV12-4,TGTGCCAGCATGTGGAACGGAGGGAGCTCCTACGAGCAGTACTTC,CASMWNGGSSYEQYF
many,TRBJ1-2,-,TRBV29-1,TGCAGCGTTGGGGACGGATACTATGGCTACACCTTC,CSVGDGYYGYTF
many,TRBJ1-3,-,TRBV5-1,TGCGCCAGCAGCGAATTTGATGGAAACACCATATATTTT,CASSEFDGNTIYF
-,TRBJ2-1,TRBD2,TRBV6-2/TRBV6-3,TGTGCCAGCACCCTAAACCTGGGTGGGAGGGCCTACAATGAGCAGTTCTTC,CASTLNLGGRAYNEQFF
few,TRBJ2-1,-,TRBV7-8,TGTGCCAGCAGCTTAGCGCGAGGGGGAGGAGACGAGCAGTTCTTC,CASSLARGGGDEQFF
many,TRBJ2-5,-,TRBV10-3,TGTGCCATCGGTCCCGGGCACAATCAAGAGACCCAGTACTTC,CAIGPGHNQETQYF
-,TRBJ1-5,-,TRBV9,TGTGCCAGCAGTGCAGGGATAGGTCAGCCCCAGCATTTT,CASSAGIGQPQHF
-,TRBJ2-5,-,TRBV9,TGTGCCAGCAGCGAGACGGGGACTCAGCGACAGGCCCAGTACTTC,CASSETGTQRQAQYF
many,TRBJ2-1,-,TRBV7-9,TGTGCCAGCAGCTTAATAGGGGCCAATGAGCAGTTCTTC,CASSLIGANEQFF
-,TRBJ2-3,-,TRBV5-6,TGTGCCAGCGCCGACGAGCGGCGGGCGGTTGGTACGCAGTATTTT,CASADERRAVGTQYF